The 5 T cell receptor beta chains presented below share a single source sample, sequenced in a study of blood T cell repertoires in COVID-19 (dated by TCRdb to about 2020). Receptor amplification or capture employed the immunoSEQ multiplex PCR assay. TCRdb carries this immuneACCESS record with in-frame sequences only. Its versions omit some clonotypes, under half of them owing to an unresolved V gene in the studies checked, with the rest unexplained. The sample table records roughly 84,000 clones; roughly 80% of these occur just once. Around 4.2% of the sample goes to the ten largest clones. Source material: peripheral blood. The origin of the receptors is a woman aged 45-65 years with acute or convalescent COVID-19.

This clone occurred once. The V call is TRBV3-1 (or the pseudogene TRBV3-2), the J call TRBJ1-2; no firm D call. This CDR3 spans 17 amino acids. CDR1 LGHDT and CDR2 YNNKEL come from the germline V gene (reference sequence). Trimming removed 0 bases from V and 0 bases from J, with 14 bases in between. In DNA form, the CDR3 reads TGTGCCAGCAGCCAAGATGCCCTCGGTCTATCTAACTATGGCTACACCTTC. Translating gives CASSQDALGLSNYGYTF.

A few counts support this clone. This chain joins TRBV5-4 and TRBJ1-2, with D perhaps matching TRBD1 (6 bases). Germline V gene data show CDR1 as SGHNT and CDR2 as YYREEE (reference sequence). CDR3 length equals 15 residues. Trimming left V 4 bases short and J 4 bases short, with 17 bases between. The CDR3 bases are TGTGCCAGCAGCCCGCAACAGGGAGAAGGCTATGGCTACACCTTC. Amino acids: CASSPQQGEGYGYTF.

This rearrangement joins TRBV29-1 to TRBJ1-2, with unresolved D. Germline lookup yields CDR1 SQVTM and CDR2 ANQGSEA. The germline V and J ends were trimmed by 0 bases and 6 bases, with 17 bases remaining between them. This CDR3 contains 15 residues. CDR3 coding DNA: TGCAGCGTTGAAGATGGGCAGGCGGGCCCTAATGGCTACACCTTC. Amino acid sequence: CSVEDGQAGPNGYTF.

The rearrangement links TRBV5-4 to TRBJ2-3, with D tentatively TRBD1 (6 bases). The CDR3 loop spans 13 amino acids. Germline loops: CDR1 SGHNT, CDR2 YYREEE (reference sequence). V lost 2 bases and J lost 6, with 10 bases in between. CDR3: CASSLQGPDTQYF. The CDR3 bases are TGTGCCAGCAGCTTACAGGGACCCGATACGCAGTATTTT.

The sample holds a few counts of this clone. The chain links TRBV5-1 to TRBJ2-1, with 10 positions matching TRBD1. This CDR3 has 15 residues. Germline V lookup: CDR1 SGHRS, CDR2 YFSETQ. V dropped 5 bases and J dropped 2; count of bases not matched to a gene: 4. The CDR3 sequence: CASSPGQGAYNEQFF. DNA of the CDR3: TGCGCCAGCAGTCCAGGACAGGGGGCCTACAATGAGCAGTTCTTC.